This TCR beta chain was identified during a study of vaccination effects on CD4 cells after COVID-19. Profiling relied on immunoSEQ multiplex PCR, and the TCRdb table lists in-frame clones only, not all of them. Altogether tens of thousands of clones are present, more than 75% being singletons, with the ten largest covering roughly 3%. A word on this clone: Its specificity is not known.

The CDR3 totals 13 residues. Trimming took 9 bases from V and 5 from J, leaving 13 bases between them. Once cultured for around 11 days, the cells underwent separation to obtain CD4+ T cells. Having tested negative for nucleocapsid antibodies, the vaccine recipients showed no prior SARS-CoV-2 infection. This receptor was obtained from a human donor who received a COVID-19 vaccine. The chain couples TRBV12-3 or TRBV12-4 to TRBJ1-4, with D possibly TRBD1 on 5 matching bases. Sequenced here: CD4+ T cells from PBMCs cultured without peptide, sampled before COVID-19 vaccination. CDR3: CASRDLQNEKLFF. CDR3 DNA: TGTGCCAGTAGGGACTTGCAAAATGAAAAACTGTTTTTT.